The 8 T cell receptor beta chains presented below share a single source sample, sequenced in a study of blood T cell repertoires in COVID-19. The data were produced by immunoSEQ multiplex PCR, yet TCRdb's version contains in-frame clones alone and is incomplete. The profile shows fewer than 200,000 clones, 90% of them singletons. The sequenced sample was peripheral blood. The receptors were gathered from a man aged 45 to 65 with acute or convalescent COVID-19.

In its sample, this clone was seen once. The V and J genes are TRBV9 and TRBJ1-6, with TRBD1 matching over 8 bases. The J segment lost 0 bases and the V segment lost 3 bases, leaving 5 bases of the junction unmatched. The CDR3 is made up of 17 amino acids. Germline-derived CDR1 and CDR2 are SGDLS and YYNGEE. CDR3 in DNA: TGTGCCAGCAGCGCCGGACAGGGACGCTCCTATAATTCACCCCTCCACTTT. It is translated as CASSAGQGRSYNSPLHF.

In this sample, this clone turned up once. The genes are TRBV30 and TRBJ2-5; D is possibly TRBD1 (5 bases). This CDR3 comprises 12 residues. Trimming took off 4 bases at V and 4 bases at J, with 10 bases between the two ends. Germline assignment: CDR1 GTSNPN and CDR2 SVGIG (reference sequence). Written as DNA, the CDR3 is TGTGCCTGGACAGGGAACCGAGAGACCCAGTACTTC. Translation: CAWTGNRETQYF.

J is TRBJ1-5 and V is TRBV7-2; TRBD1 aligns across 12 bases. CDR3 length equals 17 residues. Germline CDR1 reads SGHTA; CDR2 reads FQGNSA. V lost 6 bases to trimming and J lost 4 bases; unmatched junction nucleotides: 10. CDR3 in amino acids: CASSPGTGGKGNQPQHF. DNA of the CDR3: TGTGCCAGCAGTCCCGGGACAGGGGGCAAGGGGAATCAGCCCCAGCATTTT.

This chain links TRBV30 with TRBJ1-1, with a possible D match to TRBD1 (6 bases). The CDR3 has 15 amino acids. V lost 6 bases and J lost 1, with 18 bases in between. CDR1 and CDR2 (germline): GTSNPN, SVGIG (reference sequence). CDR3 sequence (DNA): TGTGCCTGTAACGAAGTGGGACAATGGAACACTGAAGCTTTCTTT. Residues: CACNEVGQWNTEAFF.

CDR3: CASTSDREQQPQHF. CDR3 nucleotides: TGTGCCAGTACCTCCGACAGGGAGCAACAGCCCCAGCATTTT. The chain is built from TRBV19 and TRBJ1-5; 7 nucleotides line up with TRBD1. The junction had 10 bases not matched to a gene; V was cut back by 7 bases and J by 7 bases. CDR3 length: 14 amino acids. CDR1 is LNHDA and CDR2 is SQIVND in the germline V gene (reference sequence).

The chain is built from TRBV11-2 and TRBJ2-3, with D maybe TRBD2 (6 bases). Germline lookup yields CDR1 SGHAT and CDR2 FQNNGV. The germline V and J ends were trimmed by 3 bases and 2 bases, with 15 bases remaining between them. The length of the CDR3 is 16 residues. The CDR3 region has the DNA TGTGCCAGCAGCTTTACTAGCCCACCCTCCACAGATACGCAGTATTTT. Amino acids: CASSFTSPPSTDTQYF.

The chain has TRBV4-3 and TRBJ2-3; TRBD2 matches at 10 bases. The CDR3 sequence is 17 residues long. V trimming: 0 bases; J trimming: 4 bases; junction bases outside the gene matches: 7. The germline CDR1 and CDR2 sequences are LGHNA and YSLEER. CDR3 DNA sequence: TGCGCCAGCAGCCAAGATGGGAGCGGGGGGGCCGCAGATACGCAGTATTTT. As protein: CASSQDGSGGAADTQYF.

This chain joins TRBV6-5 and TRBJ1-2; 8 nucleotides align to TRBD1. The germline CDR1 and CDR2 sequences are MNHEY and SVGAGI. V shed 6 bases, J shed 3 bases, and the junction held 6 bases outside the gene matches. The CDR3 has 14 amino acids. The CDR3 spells CASRSRGQDYGYTF. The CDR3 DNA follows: TGTGCCAGCAGAAGCAGGGGGCAGGACTATGGCTACACCTTC.